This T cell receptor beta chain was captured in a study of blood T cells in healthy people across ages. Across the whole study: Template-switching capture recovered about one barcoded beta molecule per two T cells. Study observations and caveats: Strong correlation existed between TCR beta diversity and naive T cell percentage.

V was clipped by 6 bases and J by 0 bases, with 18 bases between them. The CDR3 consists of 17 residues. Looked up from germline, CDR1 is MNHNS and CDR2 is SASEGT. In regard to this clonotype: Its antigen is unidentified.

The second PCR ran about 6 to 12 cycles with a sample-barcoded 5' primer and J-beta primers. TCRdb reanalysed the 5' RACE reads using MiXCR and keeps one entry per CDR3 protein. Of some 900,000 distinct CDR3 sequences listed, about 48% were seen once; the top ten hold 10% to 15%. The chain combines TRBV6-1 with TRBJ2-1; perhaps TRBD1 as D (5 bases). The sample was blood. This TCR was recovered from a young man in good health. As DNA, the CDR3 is TGTGCCAGCAGACCCTCTTGGGGCGCCGTCTCCTACAATGAGCAGTTCTTC. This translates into CASRPSWGAVSYNEQFF.